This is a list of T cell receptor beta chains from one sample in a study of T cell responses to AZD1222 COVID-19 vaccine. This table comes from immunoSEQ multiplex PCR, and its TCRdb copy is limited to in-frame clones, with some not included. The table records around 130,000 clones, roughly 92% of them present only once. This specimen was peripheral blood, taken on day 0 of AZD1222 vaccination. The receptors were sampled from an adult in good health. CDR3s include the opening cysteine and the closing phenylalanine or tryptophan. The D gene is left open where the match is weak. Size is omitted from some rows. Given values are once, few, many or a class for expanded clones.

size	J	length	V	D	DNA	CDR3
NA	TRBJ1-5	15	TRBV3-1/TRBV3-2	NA	TGTGCCAGCAGCCAAGGAACGCAGGTATATCAGCCCCAGCATTTT	CASSQGTQVYQPQHF
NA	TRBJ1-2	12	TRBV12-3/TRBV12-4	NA	TGTGCCAGCAGTTTAGAACAGTATGACTACACCTTC	CASSLEQYDYTF
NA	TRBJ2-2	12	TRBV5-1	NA	TGCGCCAGCAGAGGAATCACCGGGGAGCTGTTTTTT	CASRGITGELFF
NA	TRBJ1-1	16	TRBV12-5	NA	TGTGCTAGTGGTTTGGTACAGCCCTCCAGGGGCCAGGGGGCTTTCTTT	CASGLVQPSRGQGAFF
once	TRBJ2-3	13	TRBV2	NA	TGTGCCAGCAGTGAATGGGGAACAGATACGCAGTATTTT	CASSEWGTDTQYF
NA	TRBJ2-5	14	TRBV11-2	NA	TGTGCCAGCAGCACCAGACTTGCCCAAGAGACCCAGTACTTC	CASSTRLAQETQYF
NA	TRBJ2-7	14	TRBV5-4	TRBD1	TGTGCCAGCAGCTTGGGGGACAGGGAGGACGAGCAGTACTTC	CASSLGDREDEQYF
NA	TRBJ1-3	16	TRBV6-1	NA	TGTGCCAGCAGTGAACCATCATACTACTCTGGAAACACCATATATTTT	CASSEPSYYSGNTIYF
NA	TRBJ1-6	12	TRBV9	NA	TGTGCCAGCAGTCCTCTCGAGCGACCCCTCCACTTT	CASSPLERPLHF
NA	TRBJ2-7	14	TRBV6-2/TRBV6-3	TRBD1	TGTGCCAGCAACCCGGACAGGGGATTCGACGAGCAGTACTTC	CASNPDRGFDEQYF
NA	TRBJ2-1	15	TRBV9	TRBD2	TGTGCCAGCAGCCGTCTAGCGGGGGGGCCTAATGAGCAGTTCTTC	CASSRLAGGPNEQFF
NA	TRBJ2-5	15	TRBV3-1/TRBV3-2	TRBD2	TGTGCCAGCAGCCAAGACCTAGCGGCCCAAGAGACCCAGTACTTC	CASSQDLAAQETQYF
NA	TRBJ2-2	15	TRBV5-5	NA	TGTGCCAGCAGCTTCTTGACAGGACAAACCGGGGAGCTGTTTTTT	CASSFLTGQTGELFF
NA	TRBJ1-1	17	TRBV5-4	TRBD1	TGTGCCAGCAACGACAGGGGGGATCATAGGTTGAACACTGAAGCTTTCTTT	CASNDRGDHRLNTEAFF
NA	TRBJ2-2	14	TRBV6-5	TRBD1	TGTGCTGTACAGACAGGGGCGAACACCGGGGAGCTGTTTTTT	CAVQTGANTGELFF
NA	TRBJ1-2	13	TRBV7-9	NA	TGTGCCAGCAGTCTACAGATTAACTATGGCTACACCTTC	CASSLQINYGYTF
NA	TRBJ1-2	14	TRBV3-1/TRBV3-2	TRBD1	TGTGCCAGCAGCCAAGAGGGGACAGGGAGTGGCTACACCTTC	CASSQEGTGSGYTF
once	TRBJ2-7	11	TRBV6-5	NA	TGTGCCAGCAGTTACCTCTACGAGCAGTACTTC	CASSYLYEQYF
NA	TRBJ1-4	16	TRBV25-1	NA	TGTGCCAGCAGTGAAATGAGGACAGTTACTAATGAAAAACTGTTTTTT	CASSEMRTVTNEKLFF
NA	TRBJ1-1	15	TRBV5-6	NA	TGTGCCAGCAGCCGAGGAGCGACACCAAACACTGAAGCTTTCTTT	CASSRGATPNTEAFF
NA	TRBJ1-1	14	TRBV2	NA	TGTGCCAGCAGTGCCGGGGCGCAGGACACTGAAGCTTTCTTT	CASSAGAQDTEAFF
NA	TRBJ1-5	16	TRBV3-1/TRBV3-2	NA	TGTGCCAGCAGCCAAGATTCGAGGGTTAGCAATCAGCCCCAGCATTTT	CASSQDSRVSNQPQHF